This is a list of T cell receptor beta chains from one sample in a study of cytomegalovirus exposure and HLA in healthy donors. The data were produced by immunoSEQ multiplex PCR, yet TCRdb's version contains in-frame clones alone and is incomplete. The repertoire holds 100,000 to 150,000 clones, with about 96% as singletons. Sequencing was carried out using PBMCs. These receptors came from a young man in good health and CMV-seronegative. CDR3s include the opening cysteine and the closing phenylalanine or tryptophan. The D gene is left open where the match is weak.

v_gene,j_gene,d_gene,CDR3aa,CDR3nt
TRBV10-3,TRBJ1-1,TRBD1,CAITKTGINTEAFF,TGTGCCATCACCAAGACAGGGATAAACACTGAAGCTTTCTTT
TRBV27,TRBJ1-2,-,CASSTRDYVDNYGYTF,TGTGCCAGCAGTACGAGGGACTACGTGGATAACTATGGCTACACCTTC
TRBV7-2,TRBJ2-1,-,CASSFLLNEQFF,TGTGCCAGCAGCTTTTTACTCAATGAGCAGTTCTTC
TRBV5-4,TRBJ2-1,TRBD2,CASSHGGLAGYNEQFF,TGTGCCAGCAGCCACGGAGGGCTAGCGGGTTACAATGAGCAGTTCTTC
TRBV11-2,TRBJ2-7,TRBD2,CASSWPGTSGIEQYF,TGTGCCAGCAGCTGGCCCGGGACTAGCGGGATTGAGCAGTACTTC
TRBV29-1,TRBJ1-5,-,CSFGQGMDQPQHF,TGCAGCTTCGGGCAGGGGATGGATCAGCCCCAGCATTTT
TRBV7-3,TRBJ2-2,TRBD2,CASSLIGTSPGELFF,TGTGCCAGCAGCTTAATTGGGACTAGCCCCGGGGAGCTGTTTTTT
TRBV11-3,TRBJ2-5,TRBD2,CASSRTSGRETQYF,TGTGCCAGCAGCCGGACTAGCGGACGGGAGACCCAGTACTTC
TRBV28,TRBJ1-4,-,CASSLRGAVREKLFF,TGTGCCAGCAGTTTGCGGGGGGCCGTGCGTGAAAAACTGTTTTTT
TRBV6-5,TRBJ1-1,TRBD1,CASSSTGLLNTEAFF,TGTGCCAGCAGTTCGACAGGGCTCCTCAACACTGAAGCTTTCTTT